This T cell receptor beta chain was identified in a study of OX40 agonist ivuxolimab in advanced cancers. The study, taken as a whole, reports: In the 0.1 to 3.0 mg/kg range, CD4+ and CD8+ blood T cells had expanded clonally by week 6.

Germline trimming cut 0 bases from V and 1 base from J; bases unmatched to any gene: 1. CDR1 and CDR2 (germline): SGHRS, YFSETQ. The CDR3 runs to 16 residues. This clone was found once. Its specificity is unknown. Produced via immunoSEQ multiplex PCR; TCRdb's table is partial and in-frame only. This sample yields about 88,000 clones, of which roughly 88% are seen a single time; roughly 3.8% belongs to the top ten. V usage is TRBV5-1 and J usage is TRBJ2-5, with TRBD2 identical over 12 bases. This TCR came from an adult with an advanced solid tumor such as melanoma, head and neck, liver or kidney cancer. The source material was CD4+ or CD8+ T cells sorted from blood, sampled in a trial of the OX40 agonist ivuxolimab. CDR3 protein: CASSLGLAGAQETQYF. In DNA form, the CDR3 reads TGCGCCAGCAGCTTGGGACTAGCGGGAGCCCAAGAGACCCAGTACTTC.